This TCR beta chain was recorded in a study of blood T cell repertoires in COVID-19. The method was immunoSEQ multiplex PCR; TCRdb's version includes in-frame clones alone and lacks a portion of them. The profile shows 200,000 to 300,000 clones, approximately 80% of them singletons. This clone appeared once. Sequences were obtained from peripheral blood. The receptor comes from a man in his sixties with acute or convalescent COVID-19.

The DNA for the CDR3 is TGTGCCAGCAGCTTCACCGGGGGGAGTGGCTACACCTTC. Its protein is CASSFTGGSGYTF. The genes are TRBV9 and TRBJ1-2, with D perhaps matching TRBD1 (5 bases). The CDR3 has 13 residues. Between the trimmed V and J ends, which lost 4 bases and 7 bases, there was a span of 14 bases. CDR1 is SGDLS and CDR2 is YYNGEE in the germline V gene.